These 30 T cell receptor beta chains originate from one sample sequenced in a study of cytomegalovirus exposure and HLA in healthy donors. PCR involved 60 Vbeta and 13 Jbeta primers. The repertoire was sequenced with immunoSEQ multiplex PCR; TCRdb's copy has only in-frame clones and lacks some. Among 150,000 to 190,000 clones listed, roughly 75% were seen once. The sequenced sample was PBMCs. The receptors stem from a man between 18 and 35 years old in good health and CMV-seronegative.

CDR3 DNA sequence: TGTGCCAGCAGTTTATGGGGACAGGGATACAATGAGCAGTTCTTC. Translation gives CASSLWGQGYNEQFF. V is TRBV27 and J is TRBJ2-1; 9 nucleotides agree with TRBD1. Per germline, CDR1 MNHEY and CDR2 SMNVEV (reference sequence). V lost 1 base, J lost 4 bases, and 2 bases stayed unmatched. CDR3 length: 15 residues.

The chain uses TRBV6-5 and TRBJ2-7, with D possibly being TRBD2 (7 bases). The CDR3 consists of 14 residues. Per the germline V gene, CDR1 is MNHEY and CDR2 is SVGAGI. Trimming left V 7 bases short and J 6 bases short, with 19 bases between. In nucleotides, the CDR3 is TGTGCCAGCACCGCCACGGGGGGAGGGGGCGAGCAGTACTTC. The encoded protein is CASTATGGGGEQYF.

The chain combines TRBV7-2 with TRBJ2-2, with 7 positions matching TRBD2. Germline lookup yields CDR1 SGHTA and CDR2 FQGNSA. CDR3 size: 16 residues. V lost 1 base to trimming and J lost 4 bases; unmatched junction nucleotides: 6. The CDR3 loop reads CASSLDAGVSTGELFF. The CDR3 DNA follows: TGTGCCAGCAGCTTAGATGCGGGAGTTAGCACCGGGGAGCTGTTTTTT.

This chain uses TRBV13 with TRBJ2-2; possible D gene TRBD1, 6 bases. Between the trimmed V and J ends, which lost 4 bases and 3 bases, there was a span of 12 bases. The V gene's germline CDR1 is PRHDT and CDR2 FYEKMQ (reference sequence). The CDR3 extends over 15 amino acids. The CDR3 here is CASSSRGTDTGELFF. Here the CDR3 DNA reads TGTGCCAGCAGCTCCAGGGGAACGGACACCGGGGAGCTGTTTTTT.

This rearrangement joins TRBV19 to TRBJ2-2, with 8 bases identical to TRBD2. J lost 0 bases, V lost 3 bases, and 6 bases had no gene match. In germline, CDR1 is LNHDA, CDR2 SQIVND (reference sequence). The CDR3 extends over 17 amino acids. CDR3 nucleotide sequence: TGTGCCAGTAGTATCCGGCTAGCGGGCCCGAACACCGGGGAGCTGTTTTTT. This sequence encodes CASSIRLAGPNTGELFF.

This chain links TRBV5-8 with TRBJ2-7; 7 bases map to TRBD1. The CDR3 consists of 14 residues. CDR1 SGHTS and CDR2 YDEGEE come from the germline V gene. J lost 3 bases, V lost 2 bases, and 5 bases had no gene match. The CDR3 coding sequence is TGTGCCAGCAGCTTACCCGGGGACAGCTACGAGCAGTACTTC. It codes for CASSLPGDSYEQYF.

This chain connects TRBV15 to TRBJ2-3, with D possibly being TRBD2 (5 bases). Germline V lookup: CDR1 LNHNV, CDR2 YYDKDF (reference sequence). There are 15 residues in the CDR3. The V end was cut by 8 bases, the J end by 2 bases, with 17 bases between. The CDR3 coding sequence is TGTGCCACCGGGGTCCTAGAGGGCTACACAGATACGCAGTATTTT. It is translated as CATGVLEGYTDTQYF.

The chain joins TRBV6-1 to TRBJ2-1, with 13 positions matching TRBD2. CDR3 length: 17 residues. From germline, CDR1 is MNHNS and CDR2 SASEGT. The J segment lost 4 bases and the V segment lost 0 bases, leaving 3 bases of the junction unmatched. The CDR3 DNA is TGTGCCAGCAGTGAAGCCTCACTAGCGGGAGGGTACAATGAGCAGTTCTTC. It is translated as CASSEASLAGGYNEQFF.

The chain couples TRBV5-1 to TRBJ2-5; 8 bases align to TRBD1. Trimming cost V 1 base and J 3 bases; bases outside gene matches: 5. Germline CDR1 SGHRS, CDR2 YFSETQ. The CDR3 contains 15 residues. CDR3 sequence: CASSLLRTGKETQYF. In DNA form, the CDR3 reads TGCGCCAGCAGCTTGTTAAGGACAGGGAAAGAGACCCAGTACTTC.

The rearrangement uses TRBV19 and TRBJ2-7, with 10 bases identical to TRBD1. The CDR3 runs to 14 residues. CDR1 LNHDA and CDR2 SQIVND come from the germline V gene (reference sequence). V lost 5 bases and J lost 2; bases outside the gene matches: 3. This CDR3 is CASSPGTGAYEQYF. The CDR3 DNA reads TGTGCCAGTAGTCCCGGGACAGGGGCCTACGAGCAGTACTTC.

The gene calls are TRBV4-1 and TRBJ1-4, with TRBD1 as a possible D gene (6 bases). The CDR3 runs to 17 residues. Between the trimmed V and J ends, which lost 0 bases and 4 bases, there was a span of 15 bases. The germline gives CDR1 MGHRA, CDR2 YSYEKL. The CDR3 loop reads CASSQERRTEGNEKLFF. The CDR3 DNA reads TGCGCCAGCAGCCAAGAAAGAAGGACAGAAGGTAATGAAAAACTGTTTTTT.

This clone occurred a few times. This same CDR3 is encoded by further DNA sequences in the sample. The chain has TRBV7-9 and TRBJ2-1; 13 nucleotides line up with TRBD2. The V and J ends lost 5 bases and 6 bases, in that order; junction bases with no gene match: 7. Germline-derived CDR1 and CDR2 are SEHNR and FQNEAQ (reference sequence). The CDR3 totals 16 residues. The CDR3 DNA follows: TGTGCCAGCAGCCCCAGCGGACTAGCGGGAGTCAATGAGCAGTTCTTC. Translating it yields CASSPSGLAGVNEQFF.

The CDR3 DNA follows: TGTGCCAGTAGTCCTCTGGGGGGGAGGAATCAGCCCCAGCATTTT. The encoded protein is CASSPLGGRNQPQHF. The chain recombines TRBV19 with TRBJ1-5; possible D gene TRBD1, 5 bases. Germline assignment: CDR1 LNHDA and CDR2 SQIVND (reference sequence). V was shortened by 5 bases and J by 4 bases, with 15 bases between the two germline ends. This CDR3 has 15 residues.

This sequence joins TRBV4-3 and TRBJ2-3; 9 bases line up with TRBD2. V dropped 3 bases and J dropped 0; count of bases not matched to a gene: 10. The length of the CDR3 is 18 residues. Germline-derived CDR1 and CDR2 are LGHNA and YSLEER. The DNA for the CDR3 is TGCGCCAGCAGCCATGATATAGCGGGAGATCCTAGCACAGATACGCAGTATTTT. This translates into CASSHDIAGDPSTDTQYF.

V gene TRBV5-6 combines with J gene TRBJ1-3; TRBD1 might be the D (5 bases). Trimming removed 0 bases from V and 0 bases from J, with 7 bases in between. The germline V gene has CDR1 SGHDT and CDR2 YYEEEE. The CDR3 extends over 15 amino acids. Here the CDR3 DNA reads TGTGCCAGCAGCTTGGACAGGAACTCTGGAAACACCATATATTTT. Protein product: CASSLDRNSGNTIYF.

This rearrangement joins TRBV19 to TRBJ2-3; D may be TRBD1 (5 bases). The germline V gene has CDR1 LNHDA and CDR2 SQIVND (reference sequence). V was shortened by 0 bases and J by 1 base, with 11 bases between the two germline ends. This CDR3 comprises 16 residues. CDR3: CASSIEGLGGTDTQYF. CDR3 in DNA: TGTGCCAGTAGTATAGAAGGGTTAGGGGGCACAGATACGCAGTATTTT. Using reference TRBV19 and TRBJ2-3 for the parts outside the CDR3, the full variable domain is DGGITQSPKYLFRKEGQNVTLSCEQNLNHDAMYWYRQDPGQGLRLIYYSQIVNDFQKGDIAEGYSVSREKKESFPLTVTSAQKNPTAFYLCASSIEGLGGTDTQYFGPGTRLTVL.

The chain has TRBV28 and TRBJ2-7; possible D gene TRBD2, 6 bases. The CDR3 contains 15 residues. The V and J ends lost 3 bases and 0 bases respectively, with 12 bases between them. CDR1 and CDR2 (germline): MDHEN, SYDVKM. Written as DNA, the CDR3 is TGTGCCAGCAGTTTGGGCGGGGCCCTCTCCTACGAGCAGTACTTC. Its protein is CASSLGGALSYEQYF.

The rearrangement links TRBV27 to TRBJ1-2; TRBD1 matches at 10 bases. This CDR3 has 16 amino acids. J gave up 7 bases and V 5 bases, and 13 bases lay outside the gene matches. Germline loops: CDR1 MNHEY, CDR2 SMNVEV (reference sequence). The CDR3 reads CASSPNPLTGGFGYTF. The CDR3 nucleotides read TGTGCCAGCAGTCCTAACCCCCTGACAGGGGGCTTTGGCTACACCTTC.

The chain uses TRBV5-4 and TRBJ2-3; 7 nucleotides align to TRBD2. CDR3 size: 13 residues. CDR1 is SGHNT and CDR2 is YYREEE in the germline V gene (reference sequence). Trimming removed 0 bases from V and 12 bases from J; junction bases left unmatched: 7. The CDR3, as DNA: TGTGCCAGCAGCTTGGATACGACTAGCTCCCAGTATTTT. Translated, it gives CASSLDTTSSQYF.

This chain uses TRBV7-2 with TRBJ2-4; possible D gene TRBD2, 5 bases. The CDR3 loop spans 15 amino acids. Per germline, CDR1 SGHTA and CDR2 FQGNSA. The V gene lost 3 bases and the J gene lost 4 bases, with 13 bases spanning the gap. In DNA, the CDR3 is TGTGCCAGCAGCTTTGCGGCGGGCCCGAAAAACATTCAGTACTTC. Protein sequence: CASSFAAGPKNIQYF.

DNA for the CDR3: TGCGCCAGCAGCCAAGGCTCCGGGACAGGGGCCGGCGGGGAGCTGTTTTTT. Its protein product is CASSQGSGTGAGGELFF. The chain has TRBV4-3 and TRBJ2-2, with 10 bases that match TRBD1. Looked up from germline, CDR1 is LGHNA and CDR2 is YSLEER. After removal of 1 base from V and 7 bases from J, the junction contained 9 bases not matched to a gene. The CDR3 is 17 residues long.

The V and J genes are TRBV30 and TRBJ2-1; D not resolved. V lost 2 bases and J lost 0, with 11 bases in between. CDR1 is GTSNPN, CDR2 SVGIG, per germline (reference sequence). The CDR3 length is 15 residues. CDR3 DNA: TGTGCCTGGAGTCGAAACAGTATCTCCTACAATGAGCAGTTCTTC. The encoded protein is CAWSRNSISYNEQFF.

The CDR3 region has the DNA TGTGCCAGCAGACAGGGATTGGGTGGCAATCAGCCCCAGCATTTT. Translation gives CASRQGLGGNQPQHF. This chain links TRBV6-5 with TRBJ1-5, with a possible D match to TRBD1 (6 bases). The CDR3 has 15 amino acids. Germline assignment: CDR1 MNHEY and CDR2 SVGAGI. Trimming took 6 bases from V and 2 from J, leaving 14 bases between them.

The count of this clone is one. The rearrangement links TRBV4-3 to TRBJ2-7; 9 nucleotides line up with TRBD2. The trim removed 3 bases at V and 1 base at J, leaving 4 bases unmatched. From germline, CDR1 is LGHNA and CDR2 YSLEER. This CDR3 is 15 amino acids long. CDR3 DNA: TGCGCCAGCAGCCAGGTAGCGGGAGAGTCCTACGAGCAGTACTTC. It is translated as CASSQVAGESYEQYF.

The rearrangement uses TRBV6-4 and TRBJ2-7; TRBD2 matches 10 bases. Germline-derived CDR1 and CDR2 are MRHNA and SNTAGT. Trimming took 5 bases from V and 5 from J; bases not matched to a gene: 18. The CDR3 consists of 18 residues. The CDR3 DNA sequence: TGTGCCAGCAGTTACAGGGGTAATCTAGCGGGAGAAAAAGACGAGCAGTACTTC. It translates to CASSYRGNLAGEKDEQYF.

This rearrangement joins TRBV7-9 to TRBJ2-2; 8 positions match TRBD1. Germline CDR1 and CDR2: SEHNR and FQNEAQ (reference sequence). This CDR3 contains 17 residues. V trimming: 0 bases; J trimming: 2 bases; junction bases outside the gene matches: 5. In DNA, the CDR3 is TGTGCCAGCAGCTTAGCGGGGACAGGTTCTAACACCGGGGAGCTGTTTTTT. It specifies CASSLAGTGSNTGELFF.

This clone was detected a few times. V usage is TRBV9 and J usage is TRBJ1-2; 8 nucleotides agree with TRBD1. The CDR3 runs 13 residues. V lost 3 bases and J lost 5; bases outside the gene matches: 3. The germline CDR1 and CDR2 sequences are SGDLS and YYNGEE. CDR3 sequence (DNA): TGTGCCAGCAGCGGGACAGGGTTATATGGCTACACCTTC. As protein: CASSGTGLYGYTF.

V and J are TRBV6-5 and TRBJ2-7, with 11 bases aligning to TRBD1. The CDR3 runs 14 residues. Per germline, CDR1 MNHEY and CDR2 SVGAGI. Trimming took 6 bases from V and 2 from J; bases not matched to a gene: 3. CDR3 amino acids: CASRPGQGAYEQYF. The CDR3 coding sequence is TGTGCCAGCAGACCGGGACAGGGGGCCTACGAGCAGTACTTC.

Only a few counts were recorded for this clone. CDR3 sequence reads: CASSEQLEKDEQFF. The CDR3 bases are TGTGCCAGCAGTGAACAACTAGAAAAGGATGAGCAGTTCTTC. The V call is TRBV6-1, the J call TRBJ2-1; possible D gene TRBD2, 5 bases. Trimming stripped 2 bases from V and 8 bases from J, with 13 bases between. The CDR3 is 14 residues long. Germline lookup yields CDR1 MNHNS and CDR2 SASEGT.

The V and J genes are TRBV25-1 and TRBJ2-7, with TRBD2 matching 7 bases. With V trimmed by 4 bases and J by 2 bases, 5 bases remained unmatched. The CDR3 contains 14 residues. CDR1 is MGHDK, CDR2 SYGVNS, per germline. CDR3 protein: CASSVGGFAYEQYF. In DNA form, the CDR3 reads TGTGCCAGCAGTGTGGGGGGGTTCGCCTACGAGCAGTACTTC.